This entry features one TCR beta chain sequence. The data derive from a study of blood T cell repertoires in COVID-19. Overall study context: Sites in the United States, Italy and Spain provided acute and convalescent COVID-19 samples. T cells, B-cell-depleted T cells, or PBMCs provided the cDNA or gDNA that served as material.

Using immunoSEQ multiplex PCR, the repertoire was profiled, and TCRdb retains in-frame clones only, with some absent. In the table there are about 480,000 clones, 80% to 90% of which are singletons. CDR1 is MGHRA and CDR2 is YSYEKL in the germline V gene. The CDR3 length is 14 residues. The junction had 6 bases not matched to a gene; V was cut back by 4 bases and J by 5 bases. Seattle researchers signed up patients amid active infection and tracked them longitudinally. Sequencing was done on a sample of peripheral blood. The origin of this receptor is a man aged 18 to 29 with COVID-19, enrolled during active disease. The chain carries TRBV4-1 and TRBJ2-5, with 8 bases identical to TRBD2. The CDR3 nucleotides read TGCGCCAGCAGCCTCCTCGGACTAGCTGAGACCCAGTACTTC. Protein sequence: CASSLLGLAETQYF.